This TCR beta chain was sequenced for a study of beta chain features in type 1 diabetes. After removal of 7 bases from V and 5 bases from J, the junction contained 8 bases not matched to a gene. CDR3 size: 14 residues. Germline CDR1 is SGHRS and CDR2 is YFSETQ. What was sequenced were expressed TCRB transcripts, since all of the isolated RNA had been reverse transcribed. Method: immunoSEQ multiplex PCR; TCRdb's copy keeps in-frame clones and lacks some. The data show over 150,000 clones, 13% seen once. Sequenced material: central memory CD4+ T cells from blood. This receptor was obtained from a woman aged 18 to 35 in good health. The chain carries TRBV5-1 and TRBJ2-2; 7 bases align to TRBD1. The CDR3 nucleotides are TGCGCCAGCCAAGACAGGGTCGGGACCGGGGAGCTGTTTTTT. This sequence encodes CASQDRVGTGELFF.